The next 7 T cell receptor beta chains were all read from a single sample in a study of multiple sclerosis patients with progressive multifocal leukoencephalopathy. The repertoire was sequenced with immunoSEQ multiplex PCR; TCRdb's copy has only in-frame clones and lacks some. The sample gives about 30,000 clones, around 92% of which show up once; approximately 1.4% is in the top ten. The time point here: roughly 6 months of natalizumab therapy. Sequenced here: PBMCs, sampled from a patient treated with natalizumab. These receptors were collected from a human donor with multiple sclerosis.

The rearrangement links TRBV7-2 to TRBJ2-2; D call uncertain. The CDR3 length is 15 residues. V lost 7 bases to trimming and J lost 3 bases, with 15 bases between them. In germline, CDR1 is SGHTA, CDR2 FQGNSA. CDR3 protein: CASTSLGLYTGELFF. In DNA form, the CDR3 reads TGTGCCAGCACCTCCTTAGGCCTGTACACCGGGGAGCTGTTTTTT. The variable domain in full, with the rest retrieved from reference TRBV7-2 and TRBJ2-2, is GAGVSQSPSNKVTEKGKDVELRCDPISGHTALYWYRQSLGQGLEFLIYFQGNSAPDKSGLPSDRFSAERTGGSVSTLTIQRTQQEDSAVYLCASTSLGLYTGELFFGEGSRLTVL.

V usage is TRBV5-5 and J usage is TRBJ1-1; D might be TRBD1 (5 bases). The CDR3 sequence is 14 residues long. V was shortened by 7 bases and J by 7 bases, with 20 bases between the two germline ends. Germline V CDR1 and CDR2: SGHKS, YYEKEE (reference sequence). The CDR3 bases are TGTGCCAGCGGTATGATGCCCCGGGACGGTGAAGCTTTCTTT. It yields the protein CASGMMPRDGEAFF.

This clone was observed a handful of times. The chain joins TRBV2 to TRBJ2-1; D tentatively reads TRBD1 or TRBD2 (7 bases each). V was trimmed by 6 bases and J by 6 bases, leaving 12 bases between them. This CDR3 has 13 amino acids. Germline CDR1 reads SNHLY; CDR2 reads FYNNEI. Here the CDR3 reads CASRQGEGNEQFF. The CDR3, as DNA: TGTGCCAGCAGGCAGGGGGAGGGCAATGAGCAGTTCTTC.

J is TRBJ2-2 and V is TRBV6-5; D remains unclear. Germline V gene data show CDR1 as MNHEY and CDR2 as SVGAGI. V dropped 2 bases and J dropped 6 bases, with 13 bases sitting between them. The CDR3 length is 15 residues. The CDR3 nucleotides are TGTGCCAGCAGTTACGAGGACCGCCGGGCCGGGGAGCTGTTTTTT. This translates into CASSYEDRRAGELFF.

V gene TRBV19 combines with J gene TRBJ2-7; D not resolved. The CDR3 covers 13 residues. Germline CDR1 and CDR2: LNHDA and SQIVND (reference sequence). V lost 1 base, J lost 2 bases, and 6 bases lay in between. DNA of the CDR3: TGTGCCAGTAGTATAGGTATCGCCTACGAGCAGTACTTC. Its protein product is CASSIGIAYEQYF.

This chain links TRBV7-8 with TRBJ2-3; the D gene is possibly TRBD1 (5 bases). CDR1 and CDR2 from the germline V gene are SGHVS and FQNEAQ. V was shortened by 3 bases and J by 10 bases, with 11 bases between the two germline ends. This CDR3 contains 12 residues. CDR3 in amino acids: CASSFRVLAQYF. The CDR3 DNA is TGTGCCAGCAGCTTCAGGGTCCTAGCGCAGTATTTT.

The gene calls are TRBV25-1 and TRBJ2-1; D call uncertain. This CDR3 has 14 residues. With 6 bases removed from V and 8 bases from J, the gap between germline ends came to 17 bases. Germline CDR1 is MGHDK and CDR2 is SYGVNS. The CDR3 protein is CASRARRSKDEQFF. CDR3 in DNA: TGTGCCAGCAGGGCACGACGAAGTAAGGATGAGCAGTTCTTC. Full variable domain (rest looked up from reference TRBV25-1 and TRBJ2-1): EADIYQTPRYLVIGTGKKITLECSQTMGHDKMYWYQQDPGMELHLIHYSYGVNSTEKGDLSSESTVSRIRTEHFPLTLESARPSHTSQYLCASRARRSKDEQFFGPGTRLTVL.